What follows is one TCR beta chain and its context. Its antigen is not known. CDR3 length: 15 amino acids. V gave up 1 base and J gave up 1 base, with 9 bases separating them. CDR1 is SGHAT and CDR2 is FQNNGV in the germline V gene. The data originate from a study of shared clonotypes between healthy human individuals. On sorted subsets, replicate PCRs used approximately 200 ng DNA, or about 30,000 T cell genomes. Using immunoSEQ multiplex PCR, the repertoire was profiled, and TCRdb retains in-frame clones only, with some absent. Among some 2,400,000 clones, 95% were seen once, and the ten largest hold less than 0.15%. Study findings and constraints: Larger richness was generally estimated for naive than memory subsets.

The gene calls are TRBV11-2 and TRBJ2-3, with no clear D. This clonotype was obtained from a man between 18 and 29 years old in good health. Sequences were obtained from naive CD4+ T cells sorted from blood. Subset described: CD45RA+ positively selected. CDR3 in DNA: TGTGCCAGCAGCTTAGGGGGTCGGGGCACAGATACGCAGTATTTT. The encoded protein is CASSLGGRGTDTQYF.